Shown below are 25 T cell receptor beta chains from a single sample sequenced in a study of cytomegalovirus exposure and HLA in healthy donors. It was with 60 Vbeta and 13 Jbeta primers that the PCR ran. Assay: immunoSEQ multiplex PCR; the TCRdb copy retains only in-frame clones and omits some. This sample has roughly 110,000 clones; more than 75% occur once, and the top ten carry 9.5% to 15%. Material for sequencing was PBMCs. The receptors were sampled from a middle-aged woman in good health and CMV-seropositive.

The V call is TRBV5-1, the J call TRBJ2-7, with TRBD1 identical over 8 bases. Trimming cost V 0 bases and J 9 bases; bases outside gene matches: 17. The CDR3 has 17 amino acids. Germline CDR1 and CDR2: SGHRS and YFSETQ. CDR3 sequence reads: CASSLAVGGTGTTRQYF. CDR3 DNA: TGCGCCAGCAGCTTGGCCGTAGGCGGGACAGGTACTACGAGGCAGTACTTC.

V is TRBV11-2 and J is TRBJ2-7, with TRBD2 as a possible D gene (6 bases). Per the germline V gene, CDR1 is SGHAT and CDR2 is FQNNGV. This CDR3 region has 14 residues. Trimming removed 5 bases from V and 2 bases from J, with 13 bases in between. CDR3 sequence reads: CASSPRGGTYEQYF. DNA for the CDR3: TGTGCCAGCAGCCCCCGTGGGGGGACCTACGAGCAGTACTTC. Drawing the rest from reference TRBV11-2 and TRBJ2-7, the complete variable domain is EAGVAQSPRYKIIEKRQSVAFWCNPISGHATLYWYQQILGQGPKLLIQFQNNGVVDDSQLPKDRFSAERLKGVDSTLKIQPAKLEDSAVYLCASSPRGGTYEQYFGPGTRLTVT.

The V and J genes are TRBV2 and TRBJ2-7; 9 bases line up with TRBD2. This CDR3 comprises 15 residues. Per germline, CDR1 SNHLY and CDR2 FYNNEI. The J segment lost 0 bases and the V segment lost 10 bases, leaving 10 bases of the junction unmatched. In DNA, the CDR3 is TGTGCCACCCAACTGAGCGGGGGGCCCTCCTACGAGCAGTACTTC. Its protein product is CATQLSGGPSYEQYF.

The chain employs TRBV6-5 and TRBJ2-7; TRBD2 matches at 8 bases. Germline V gene data show CDR1 as MNHEY and CDR2 as SVGAGI. Unmatched junction bases numbered 2, after V lost 4 bases and J lost 0 bases. The CDR3 has 14 residues. The CDR3 DNA follows: TGTGCCAGCAGTTGGCGGGGGGTCTCCTACGAGCAGTACTTC. As protein: CASSWRGVSYEQYF.

The chain links TRBV5-1 to TRBJ1-2, with TRBD1 identical over 9 bases. This CDR3 has 15 amino acids. Germline CDR1 and CDR2: SGHRS and YFSETQ. V was clipped by 4 bases and J by 8 bases; unmatched bases: 12. The CDR3 here is CASSQGQGAVRGYTF. In nucleotides, the CDR3 is TGCGCCAGCAGCCAGGGACAGGGAGCGGTGCGGGGCTACACCTTC.

This clone has only a few counts. This chain joins TRBV30 and TRBJ1-1; possibly TRBD1 for D (5 bases). CDR1 and CDR2 (germline): GTSNPN, SVGIG (reference sequence). The CDR3 runs 12 residues. V was shortened by 2 bases and J by 6 bases, with 10 bases between the two germline ends. CDR3 sequence: CAWSRQGSEAFF. CDR3 in DNA: TGTGCCTGGAGTAGGCAGGGTTCTGAAGCTTTCTTT. The variable domain in full, with the rest retrieved from reference TRBV30 and TRBJ1-1, is SQTIHQWPATLVQPVGSPLSLECTVEGTSNPNLYWYRQAAGRGLQLLFYSVGIGQISSEVPQNLSASRPQDRQFILSSKKLLLSDSGFYLCAWSRQGSEAFFGQGTRLTVV.

The rearrangement links TRBV19 to TRBJ2-3; D gene unclear. CDR1 LNHDA and CDR2 SQIVND come from the germline V gene (reference sequence). The CDR3 sequence is 13 residues long. V lost 8 bases and J 6 bases, leaving 15 bases between the germline ends. DNA for the CDR3: TGTGCCAGTCTAGTTGCCGGGTCGGATACGCAGTATTTT. This encodes CASLVAGSDTQYF.

The V call is TRBV18, the J call TRBJ1-3; D is unclear. Trimming took off 3 bases at V and 5 bases at J, with 11 bases between the two ends. CDR1 KGHSH and CDR2 LQKENI come from the germline V gene. The CDR3 length is 14 residues. As DNA, the CDR3 is TGTGCCAGCTCACCGCCAGTAACTAGAAACACCATATATTTT. This codes for CASSPPVTRNTIYF.

CDR3 DNA sequence: TGTGCCAGTATAAGACGGGGCAGGGGGACAGCTGGCTACACCTTC. This encodes CASIRRGRGTAGYTF. The rearrangement uses TRBV19 and TRBJ1-2, with 7 bases fitting TRBD1. This CDR3 is 15 amino acids long. Per the germline V gene, CDR1 is LNHDA and CDR2 is SQIVND (reference sequence). Unmatched junction bases numbered 15, after V lost 7 bases and J lost 7 bases.

A single count supports this clone. The chain combines TRBV6-1 with TRBJ2-1; TRBD2 matches at 9 bases. The CDR3 runs to 15 residues. J was trimmed by 3 bases and V by 3 bases; bases with no gene match: 3. Germline assignment: CDR1 MNHNS and CDR2 SASEGT. The CDR3 here is CASSDLAGYYNEQFF. Written as DNA, the CDR3 is TGTGCCAGCAGTGACCTAGCGGGGTACTACAATGAGCAGTTCTTC.

The genes are TRBV2 and TRBJ1-5, with 8 bases aligning to TRBD1. Germline trimming cut 8 bases from V and 6 bases from J; bases unmatched to any gene: 3. Germline V CDR1 and CDR2: SNHLY, FYNNEI. The CDR3 sequence is 12 residues long. The CDR3 coding sequence is TGTGCCAGCGGACAGGGCCTTCAGCCCCAGCATTTT. Translation: CASGQGLQPQHF.

The sample holds one count of this clone. V usage is TRBV28 and J usage is TRBJ1-5; 9 bases match TRBD1. Germline CDR1 reads MDHEN; CDR2 reads SYDVKM. The CDR3 length is 16 residues. V was clipped by 6 bases and J by 1 base; unmatched bases: 7. The CDR3 DNA sequence: TGTGCCAGCAGCTCACAGGGGGCGGGGAGCAATCAGCCCCAGCATTTT. Encoded protein: CASSSQGAGSNQPQHF. Together with reference TRBV28 and TRBJ1-5, the CDR3 gives the full variable domain: DVKVTQSSRYLVKRTGEKVFLECVQDMDHENMFWYRQDPGLGLRLIYFSYDVKMKEKGDIPEGYSVSREKKERFSLILESASTNQTSMYLCASSSQGAGSNQPQHFGDGTRLSIL.

CDR3 protein: CASSLDPSSYNEQFF. CDR3 sequence (DNA): TGTGCCAGCAGCTTGGATCCCAGCTCCTACAATGAGCAGTTCTTC. The V call is TRBV5-4, the J call TRBJ2-1; D gene unclear. The germline V and J ends were trimmed by 0 bases and 0 bases, with 7 bases remaining between them. This CDR3 is built from 15 residues. Per germline, CDR1 SGHNT and CDR2 YYREEE (reference sequence). Complete variable domain (other parts from reference TRBV5-4 and TRBJ2-1): ETGVTQSPTHLIKTRGQQVTLRCSSQSGHNTVSWYQQALGQGPQFIFQYYREEENGRGNFPPRFSGLQFPNYSSELNVNALELDDSALYLCASSLDPSSYNEQFFGPGTRLTVL.

In this sample, this clone turned up a few times. The genes are TRBV27 and TRBJ1-6, with 10 bases that match TRBD1. V shed 4 bases and J 7 bases; nucleotides not matched to a gene: 7. This CDR3 spans 16 amino acids. Germline V CDR1 and CDR2: MNHEY, SMNVEV (reference sequence). The CDR3 here is CASSSYSGQGNSPLHF. The CDR3 DNA reads TGTGCCAGCAGTTCCTACTCGGGACAGGGGAATTCACCCCTCCACTTT.

The rearrangement uses TRBV11-2 and TRBJ1-3; D remains unclear. From germline, CDR1 is SGHAT and CDR2 FQNNGV. The CDR3 consists of 15 residues. V was trimmed by 4 bases and J by 3 bases, leaving 13 bases between them. CDR3 sequence reads: CASSSDERFGNTIYF. The DNA of the CDR3 is TGTGCCAGCAGCTCCGATGAGAGGTTTGGAAACACCATATATTTT.

The chain has TRBV30 and TRBJ1-2, with TRBD1 matching 7 bases. CDR1 and CDR2 (germline): GTSNPN, SVGIG (reference sequence). CDR3 length: 13 residues. V lost 2 bases to trimming and J lost 6 bases; unmatched junction nucleotides: 6. CDR3 DNA: TGTGCCTGGAGTACCCAGACAGGGAATGGCTACACCTTC. This sequence encodes CAWSTQTGNGYTF.

This clone was counted a few times. The chain couples TRBV6-5 to TRBJ1-1, with a weak D call TRBD1 (5 bases). Trimming removed 0 bases from V and 7 bases from J, with 12 bases in between. CDR1 MNHEY and CDR2 SVGAGI come from the germline V gene. There are 14 residues in the CDR3. CDR3 DNA: TGTGCCAGCAGTTACTCCGACAGTGACATTGAAGCTTTCTTT. Protein sequence: CASSYSDSDIEAFF.

CDR3 bases: TGCAGCACTTATCGGGATTCTGGCTACACCTTC. Its translation: CSTYRDSGYTF. This chain uses TRBV29-1 with TRBJ1-2; D unclear. V was trimmed by 8 bases and J by 7 bases, leaving 14 bases between them. CDR3 size: 11 residues. Germline loops: CDR1 SQVTM, CDR2 ANQGSEA. Full variable domain (missing parts from reference TRBV29-1 and TRBJ1-2): SAVISQKPSRDICQRGTSLTIQCQVDSQVTMMFWYRQQPGQSLTLIATANQGSEATYESGFVIDKFPISRPNLTFSTLTVSNMSPEDSSIYLCSTYRDSGYTFGSGTRLTVV.

This chain uses TRBV30 with TRBJ1-5, with D perhaps matching TRBD1 (5 bases). The CDR3 has 13 residues. Germline CDR1 is GTSNPN and CDR2 is SVGIG (reference sequence). V shed 0 bases and J shed 5 bases, with 8 bases lying between them. CDR3 coding DNA: TGTGCCTGGAGTGTGACAGACTATCAGCCCCAGCATTTT. Protein product: CAWSVTDYQPQHF.

This sequence joins TRBV7-9 and TRBJ2-7; perhaps TRBD1 as D (6 bases). The length of the CDR3 is 14 residues. Germline V lookup: CDR1 SEHNR, CDR2 FQNEAQ (reference sequence). V lost 6 bases and J lost 12, with 24 bases in between. CDR3 sequence: CASSSRDIGIIWYF. CDR3 nucleotides: TGTGCCAGCAGTTCCCGGGACATAGGAATTATCTGGTACTTC.

This chain connects TRBV9 to TRBJ2-2; D is perhaps TRBD1 (5 bases). The V gene lost 3 bases and the J gene lost 4 bases, with 10 bases spanning the gap. CDR1 SGDLS and CDR2 YYNGEE come from the germline V gene. The length of the CDR3 is 14 residues. The CDR3 loop reads CASSGGQSTGELFF. In nucleotides, the CDR3 is TGTGCCAGCAGCGGCGGACAAAGCACCGGGGAGCTGTTTTTT.

This chain joins TRBV5-1 and TRBJ1-2; 8 bases map to TRBD1. With V trimmed by 0 bases and J by 6 bases, 4 bases remained unmatched. This CDR3 has 14 residues. Germline V gene sequence: CDR1 SGHRS, CDR2 YFSETQ. In nucleotides, the CDR3 is TGCGCCAGCAGCTTGGGACAGGGGAAGGATGGCTACACCTTC. Translation gives CASSLGQGKDGYTF. Filled out from reference TRBV5-1 and TRBJ1-2, the complete variable domain reads KAGVTQTPRYLIKTRGQQVTLSCSPISGHRSVSWYQQTPGQGLQFLFEYFSETQRNKGNFPGRFSGRQFSNSRSEMNVSTLELGDSALYLCASSLGQGKDGYTFGSGTRLTVV.

The chain joins TRBV2 to TRBJ2-5; perhaps TRBD1 as D (7 bases). The V gene lost 8 bases and the J gene lost 5 bases, with 21 bases spanning the gap. The CDR3 length is 15 residues. In germline, CDR1 is SNHLY, CDR2 FYNNEI. CDR3 loop: CASGKEGALWETQYF. Here the CDR3 DNA reads TGTGCCAGCGGAAAGGAGGGGGCTTTGTGGGAGACCCAGTACTTC.

This rearrangement joins TRBV4-1 to TRBJ1-6, with TRBD1 matching 9 bases. The V and J ends lost 1 base and 9 bases, in that order; junction bases with no gene match: 7. This CDR3 has 16 amino acids. The germline V gene encodes CDR1 MGHRA and CDR2 YSYEKL. CDR3 protein: CASSQGRTGAASPLHF. The CDR3, as DNA: TGCGCCAGCAGCCAAGGTCGGACAGGGGCCGCTTCACCCCTCCACTTT.

The chain carries TRBV7-9 and TRBJ1-3; no clear D. Germline V CDR1 and CDR2: SEHNR, FQNEAQ (reference sequence). Trimming left V 0 bases short and J 4 bases short, with 13 bases between. The CDR3 is 16 residues long. CDR3 sequence (DNA): TGTGCCAGCAGCTTAGCGATCTGGGGAGAAGGAAACACCATATATTTT. Its translation is CASSLAIWGEGNTIYF.